Sequencing of this T cell receptor beta chain was carried out in a study of CD8+ T cells in alopecia areata. As for the study in general: Tofacitinib ran 6 to 18 months, followed by 6 months off drug. Study conclusions and caveats: Elevated clonality characterized lesional scalp relative to normal scalp, particularly in alopecia totalis/universalis. Administration of tofacitinib significantly diminished scalp clonality and expanded CD8+ clones within the top 100.

This clone was observed once. Its matching antigen is unknown. As to treatment: oral pan-JAK inhibitor, 5-10 mg twice daily. The germline V gene has CDR1 SGHRS and CDR2 YFSETQ. Trimming took 4 bases from V and 0 from J, leaving 8 bases between them. The CDR3 spans 15 residues. Extraction of RNA preceded its reverse transcription into cDNA, which served as the sequencing template. Method: immunoSEQ multiplex PCR; TCRdb's copy keeps in-frame clones and lacks some. The repertoire includes about 140,000 clones, 65% to 90% of them detected once, and around 25% sits in the top ten. The sequenced sample was CD8+ T cells sorted from blood, obtained at week 4, from a patient treated with tofacitinib. The clonotype comes from a human donor with alopecia areata. The gene calls are TRBV5-1 and TRBJ2-6; weak D call: TRBD1 (5 bases). CDR3 residues: CASSGASSGANVLTF. The CDR3 nucleotides are TGCGCCAGCAGCGGGGCATCCTCTGGGGCCAACGTCCTGACTTTC.